This T cell receptor beta chain was recovered during a study of control samples from healthy donors and cancer patients. Clones were sequenced by immunoSEQ multiplex PCR, and TCRdb holds only the in-frame ones, with some missing. Of 90,000 to 100,000 clones in the sample, about 85% were seen once. Trimming pared 6 bases from V and 0 bases from J, leaving 8 bases between. Germline V gene sequence: CDR1 SQVTM, CDR2 ANQGSEA. The CDR3 extends over 13 amino acids. Only one count was recorded for this clone. The TCR comes from a woman between 65 and 79 years old in good health. The sample taken for sequencing was blood. The chain joins TRBV29-1 to TRBJ1-4; D is unclear. The CDR3 region is CSVRASTNEKLFF. The CDR3 bases are TGCAGCGTCCGCGCGTCAACTAATGAAAAACTGTTTTTT.